These 23 T cell receptor beta chains share one sample of origin, sequenced in a study of blood T cell repertoires in COVID-19. Profiled with immunoSEQ multiplex PCR; TCRdb holds only in-frame clones, not every one. The table lists tens of thousands of clones, approximately 89% of them singletons. Sequences were obtained from peripheral blood. The receptors originated from a woman aged 80 or over with acute or convalescent COVID-19.

The chain has TRBV5-1 and TRBJ2-3, with 12 nucleotides matching TRBD2. Germline CDR1 and CDR2: SGHRS and YFSETQ. CDR3 length: 20 amino acids. V lost 0 bases and J lost 0; bases outside the gene matches: 11. The CDR3 loop is CASSLDPTLLAGGSTDTQYF. CDR3 bases: TGCGCCAGCAGCTTGGACCCCACCCTACTAGCGGGGGGTAGCACAGATACGCAGTATTTT.

This chain connects TRBV3-1 (or the pseudogene TRBV3-2) to TRBJ1-2; 7 nucleotides match TRBD1. The CDR3 has 15 residues. After removal of 4 bases from V and 4 bases from J, the junction contained 9 bases not matched to a gene. Germline V CDR1 and CDR2: LGHDT, YNNKEL (reference sequence). The DNA of the CDR3 is TGTGCCAGCAGCCCGGAGGACAGGAGAGGCTATGGCTACACCTTC. Translating it yields CASSPEDRRGYGYTF.

V is TRBV9 and J is TRBJ1-1; D unclear. Germline CDR1 reads SGDLS; CDR2 reads YYNGEE. V was cut by 0 bases and J by 10 bases, with 13 bases left in between. This CDR3 is built from 13 residues. CDR3 sequence reads: CASSVVELSRAFF. The CDR3 nucleotides read TGTGCCAGCAGCGTAGTGGAGTTATCCCGAGCTTTCTTT.

This sequence joins TRBV5-6 and TRBJ1-2; the D gene is possibly TRBD1 (6 bases). This CDR3 region has 12 residues. Trimming cost V 4 bases and J 5 bases, with 9 bases left between them. CDR1 is SGHDT, CDR2 YYEEEE, per germline. CDR3 DNA: TGTGCCAGCAGCCCGCAGGGGTATGGCTACACCTTC. Translating gives CASSPQGYGYTF.

Here the CDR3 DNA reads TGTGCCAGCTCACCCCAGACAGGGGGCAGAGGGGAGACCCAGTACTTC. It encodes CASSPQTGGRGETQYF. The chain combines TRBV18 with TRBJ2-5; 10 nucleotides match TRBD1. Germline V gene lookup returns CDR1 KGHSH and CDR2 LQKENI. The CDR3 runs to 16 residues. The V gene end was trimmed by 3 bases and the J gene end by 5 bases; junction bases not matched to a gene: 9.

V gene TRBV27 combines with J gene TRBJ2-5; TRBD1 aligns across 7 bases. Germline trimming cut 5 bases from V and 5 bases from J; bases unmatched to any gene: 20. Germline V gene sequence: CDR1 MNHEY, CDR2 SMNVEV (reference sequence). The CDR3 is made up of 18 amino acids. This CDR3 is CASSPKGAVSSARETQYF. CDR3 coding DNA: TGTGCCAGCAGTCCCAAGGGGGCGGTAAGTTCGGCGAGGGAGACCCAGTACTTC.

This clone was picked up a small number of times. The chain joins TRBV25-1 to TRBJ1-2, with D unresolved. The V end lost 2 bases, the J end lost 6 bases, and 13 bases lay between the germline ends. This CDR3 contains 14 residues. Germline assignment: CDR1 MGHDK and CDR2 SYGVNS. The CDR3: CASSEPGNLDGYTF. CDR3 sequence (DNA): TGTGCCAGCAGTGAACCGGGGAACTTGGATGGCTACACCTTC.

The chain carries TRBV6-1 and TRBJ2-7; 12 bases agree with TRBD2. The length of the CDR3 is 18 residues. Germline-derived CDR1 and CDR2 are MNHNS and SASEGT. The V gene end was trimmed by 4 bases and the J gene end by 2 bases; junction bases not matched to a gene: 12. The CDR3 DNA is TGTGCCAGCAGTGCGGGACTAGCGGGCGGCACCTCACCCTACGAGCAGTACTTC. It translates to CASSAGLAGGTSPYEQYF.

Only one count was recorded for this clone. This chain uses TRBV15 with TRBJ2-6, with a tentative D call TRBD1 (5 bases). V shed 3 bases and J shed 3 bases, with 12 bases lying between them. Germline V CDR1 and CDR2: LNHNV, YYDKDF (reference sequence). The CDR3 spans 16 residues. In DNA, the CDR3 is TGTGCCACCAGCAGGAAAGGGGTGGGTGGGGCCAACGTCCTGACTTTC. It specifies CATSRKGVGGANVLTF.

The J gene is TRBJ1-1, the V gene TRBV2, with TRBD1 matching over 7 bases. The CDR3 consists of 13 residues. V dropped 8 bases and J dropped 0; count of bases not matched to a gene: 3. The germline CDR1 and CDR2 sequences are SNHLY and FYNNEI. The CDR3 is CASLGQLNTEAFF. The CDR3 DNA follows: TGTGCCAGCTTGGGACAGTTGAACACTGAAGCTTTCTTT.

The chain uses TRBV6-1 and TRBJ1-3; D ambiguous. In germline, CDR1 is MNHNS, CDR2 SASEGT. V was shortened by 2 bases and J by 4 bases, with 9 bases between the two germline ends. This CDR3 is built from 14 residues. CDR3 amino acids: CASSEQVQGNTIYF. The CDR3 bases are TGTGCCAGCAGTGAACAGGTGCAGGGAAACACCATATATTTT.

The gene calls are TRBV5-4 and TRBJ2-1; 12 bases are shared with TRBD2. The CDR3 loop spans 17 amino acids. With V trimmed by 3 bases and J by 3 bases, 7 bases remained unmatched. CDR1 is SGHNT and CDR2 is YYREEE in the germline V gene (reference sequence). CDR3 in amino acids: CASSSRLAGAIYNEQFF. CDR3 nucleotides: TGTGCCAGCAGCTCCAGACTAGCGGGGGCCATCTACAATGAGCAGTTCTTC.

The table lists this clone with a few counts. The chain employs TRBV19 and TRBJ1-1, with 8 positions matching TRBD1. The CDR3 is 14 amino acids. The V segment lost 4 bases and the J segment 2 bases; nucleotides outside the gene matches: 3. In germline, CDR1 is LNHDA, CDR2 SQIVND (reference sequence). The CDR3: CASSTTGGNTEAFF. The CDR3 nucleotides read TGTGCCAGTAGTACTACAGGGGGAAACACTGAAGCTTTCTTT.

The genes are TRBV2 and TRBJ1-5, with 12 nucleotides matching TRBD1. Germline V gives CDR1 SNHLY, CDR2 FYNNEI. After removal of 6 bases from V and 4 bases from J, the junction contained 4 bases not matched to a gene. This CDR3 region has 15 residues. The CDR3 DNA reads as TGTGCCAGCAGGACGGGACAGGGGGCTAATCAGCCCCAGCATTTT. Residues: CASRTGQGANQPQHF.

The chain joins TRBV5-1 to TRBJ1-1, with D possibly matching TRBD1 (5 bases). This CDR3 is built from 15 residues. Trimming shortened V by 4 bases and J by 3 bases, and 16 bases separated the two germline ends. From germline, CDR1 is SGHRS and CDR2 YFSETQ. CDR3: CASSRGVGVDTEAFF. Here the CDR3 DNA reads TGCGCCAGCAGCCGCGGGGTAGGGGTTGACACTGAAGCTTTCTTT.

The J gene is TRBJ2-2, the V gene TRBV4-1; 9 bases fit TRBD2. V was pared by 3 bases and J by 6 bases, with 11 bases of the junction left unmatched. Germline values: CDR1 MGHRA, CDR2 YSYEKL. CDR3 length: 17 amino acids. In DNA form, the CDR3 reads TGCGCCAGCAGCCATCAAGGACGCGGGGGGGCCCCCGGGGAGCTGTTTTTT. It yields the protein CASSHQGRGGAPGELFF.

The chain links TRBV19 to TRBJ1-2; perhaps TRBD1 as D (6 bases). The germline V and J ends were trimmed by 0 bases and 6 bases, with 23 bases remaining between them. The CDR3 spans 18 residues. CDR1 and CDR2 from the germline V gene are LNHDA and SQIVND (reference sequence). The CDR3 region is CASSIDGGALSQADGYTF. In DNA, the CDR3 is TGTGCCAGTAGTATAGATGGGGGGGCTCTCTCCCAGGCGGATGGCTACACCTTC. Looking up the rest from reference TRBV19 and TRBJ1-2 gives the full variable domain: DGGITQSPKYLFRKEGQNVTLSCEQNLNHDAMYWYRQDPGQGLRLIYYSQIVNDFQKGDIAEGYSVSREKKESFPLTVTSAQKNPTAFYLCASSIDGGALSQADGYTFGSGTRLTVV.

This clone was counted once. The chain uses TRBV3-1 (or the pseudogene TRBV3-2) and TRBJ1-6; TRBD1 aligns across 7 bases. Germline CDR1 is LGHDT and CDR2 is YNNKEL (reference sequence). V lost 3 bases, J lost 9 bases, and 5 bases stayed unmatched. The CDR3 extends over 14 amino acids. The CDR3 nucleotides read TGTGCCAGCAGCCACCACAGGGGCGGTTCACCCCTCCACTTT. Translation: CASSHHRGGSPLHF.

The chain is built from TRBV24-1 and TRBJ2-2; 7 bases are shared with TRBD1. This CDR3 comprises 15 residues. V was clipped by 4 bases and J by 3 bases; unmatched bases: 4. Germline V gene data show CDR1 as KGHDR and CDR2 as SFDVKD. The CDR3 reads CATSDPGQDTGELFF. Written as DNA, the CDR3 is TGTGCCACCAGTGACCCCGGACAGGACACCGGGGAGCTGTTTTTT.

The chain is built from TRBV28 and TRBJ2-7, with D unresolved. Looked up from germline, CDR1 is MDHEN and CDR2 is SYDVKM. V was pared by 3 bases and J by 0 bases, with 6 bases between. This CDR3 region has 13 residues. In nucleotides, the CDR3 is TGTGCCAGCAGTTTCCCCAACTCCTACGAGCAGTACGTC. Protein sequence: CASSFPNSYEQYV.

Comment on this clone: One base away lies a much larger clone, so this may be a sequencing read error. In the same sample, other DNA sequences code for this CDR3. The chain uses TRBV6-5 and TRBJ1-6; D unclear. This CDR3 contains 15 residues. The germline V gene has CDR1 MNHEY and CDR2 SVGAGI. CDR3 loop: CASSYSETTGSPLHF. CDR3 in DNA: TGTGCCAGCAGTTACTCGGAGACAACGGGGTCACCCCTTCACTTT.

This clone was observed a handful of times. The rearrangement joins TRBV25-1 to TRBJ1-5, with D hard to call. The V gene's germline CDR1 is MGHDK and CDR2 SYGVNS. Trimming removed 8 bases from V and 9 bases from J, with 17 bases in between. The CDR3 totals 13 residues. CDR3 loop: CASPIPLAGPQHF. The CDR3 nucleotides are TGTGCCAGCCCCATCCCCCTGGCTGGGCCCCAGCATTTT.

The chain carries TRBV30 and TRBJ1-1; 7 bases align to TRBD1. V trimming: 8 bases; J trimming: 2 bases; junction bases outside the gene matches: 8. The CDR3 totals 13 residues. Germline CDR1 GTSNPN, CDR2 SVGIG (reference sequence). This CDR3 is CAAQTGSNTEAFF. CDR3 bases: TGTGCCGCGCAGACAGGGTCAAACACTGAAGCTTTCTTT.